This paragraph covers one T cell receptor beta chain sequence. J gave up 7 bases and V 8 bases, and 9 bases lay outside the gene matches. CDR3 size: 14 residues. CDR1 and CDR2 from the germline V gene are KGHSH and LQKENI. The repertoire was sequenced with immunoSEQ multiplex PCR; TCRdb's copy has only in-frame clones and lacks some. The sample lists roughly 67,000 clones, 86% occurring once. Specified time point: pretreatment peripheral blood. Locally advanced or metastatic urothelial carcinoma was diagnosed in the patients. These data are taken from a study of PD-L1 blockade in urothelial cancer. Study overall: Analyses were performed on blood at 3 weeks after treatment start (the second dose) and at 6 weeks.

The material was PBMCs, obtained around atezolizumab (anti-PD-L1) treatment. The V call is TRBV18, the J call TRBJ2-1, with 9 bases matching TRBD2. The receptor was isolated from a man aged 60 to 75 with urothelial cancer. This CDR3 reads CASTRAGGPNEQFF. The CDR3 bases are TGTGCCAGCACCAGGGCGGGGGGGCCTAATGAGCAGTTCTTC.